The sequence of this T cell receptor beta chain was determined in a study of blood T cell repertoires in COVID-19 (TCRdb year 2020). Some background on the complete study: The collaborator samples originated in the United States, Italy and Spain and spanned the acute and convalescent phases of COVID-19. A freely available public database, intended as a resource for researchers studying the immune response to SARS-CoV-2, is where the repertoires were released. Sample metadata almost always included a de-identified subject ID, COVID-19 status, age in years and sex. Samples were obtained from the ongoing ImmuneRACE study (first 160 participants) and from 1,254 subjects provided by 6 global collaborators. The prospective study material was composed of cDNA or gDNA derived from T cells, B-cell-depleted T cells, or PBMCs. Where available, HLA class I and class II types were taken from metadata supplied by the sample provider and were not determined by assay-based typing. Deeply sampled blood TCRbeta repertoires from subjects exposed to, actively infected with, or recovered from COVID-19 were included in the dataset.

The paper as a whole reports these results and caveats: Clinical and demographic metadata were provided uncurated, with the amount varying by source and participant.

Whole blood was collected in K2EDTA tubes by collaborating institutions according to the institutions' own protocols. For TCRbeta analysis, collaborators shipped samples in one of three forms: frozen whole blood, isolated PBMCs, or DNA extracted from either of those sample types. This clone came up once. Its recognized antigen is unknown. No qualities accompany the bases; no much larger clone lies one base away. Based on the germline V gene, the CDR1 and CDR2 sequences are SGHAT and FQNNGV. V is shortened by 2 bases, J by 0 bases, and the region joining them spans 11 bases. The CDR3 goes from the cysteine to the phenylalanine over 15 residues. The DNA shown is the 45-base CDR3, in frame from base 1. TCRbeta CDR3 regions were amplified from genomic DNA using the immunoSEQ Assay, a bias-controlled multiplex PCR. For the original study's pipeline: The number of nucleated cells in each sample was estimated by amplification of reference gene primers within the assay. Sequence reads were collapsed and filtered to measure the absolute abundance of every unique TCRbeta CDR3 rearrangement. For each sample, productive Simpson clonality was calculated as the square root of Simpson's diversity index across productive rearrangements. Held by TCRdb, this immuneACCESS table contains in-frame sequences only and omits some clones. Under half of the omission traces to an unresolved V gene where checked; the cause of the rest is unknown. V and J calls and clone size are copied from that table; D and trimming were computed from the DNA. In all, the sample holds about 210,000 clones, and 84% of those were seen once. Jointly, the top ten make up 7.6% of the sample.

What was sequenced was peripheral blood. The clonotype was recovered from a woman in her 50s with active or convalescent COVID-19. Rearrangement joined TRBV11-2 to TRBJ2-7; the best D guess is TRBD1, with 5 bases matching. The DNA reads as follows: TGTGCCAGCAGCTTATCACAGGAATCCTCCTACGAGCAGTACTTC. This is translated as CASSLSQESSYEQYF.